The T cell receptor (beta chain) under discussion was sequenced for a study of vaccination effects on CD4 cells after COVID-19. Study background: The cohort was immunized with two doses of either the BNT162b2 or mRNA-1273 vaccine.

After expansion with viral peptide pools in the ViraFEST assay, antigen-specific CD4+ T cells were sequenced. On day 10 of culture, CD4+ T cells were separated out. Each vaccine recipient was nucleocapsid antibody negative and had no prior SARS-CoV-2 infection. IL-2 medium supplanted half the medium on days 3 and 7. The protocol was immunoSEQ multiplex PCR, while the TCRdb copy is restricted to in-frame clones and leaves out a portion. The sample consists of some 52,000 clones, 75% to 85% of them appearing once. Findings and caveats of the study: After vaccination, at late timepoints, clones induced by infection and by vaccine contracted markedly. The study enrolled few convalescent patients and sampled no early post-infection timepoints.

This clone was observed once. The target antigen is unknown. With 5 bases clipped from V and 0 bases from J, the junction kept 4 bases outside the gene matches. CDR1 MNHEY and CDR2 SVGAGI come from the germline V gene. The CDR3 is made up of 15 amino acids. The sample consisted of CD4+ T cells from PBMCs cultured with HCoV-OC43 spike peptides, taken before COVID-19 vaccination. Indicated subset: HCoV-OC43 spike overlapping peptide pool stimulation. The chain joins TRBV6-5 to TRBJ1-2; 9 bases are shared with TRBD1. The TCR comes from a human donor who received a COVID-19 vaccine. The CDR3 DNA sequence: TGTGCCAGCAGTCGGACAGGGGAGGCTAACTATGGCTACACCTTC. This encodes CASSRTGEANYGYTF.